A single sample is the source of the 32 T cell receptor beta chains below, sequenced in a study of cytomegalovirus exposure and HLA in healthy donors. The PCR used 60 Vbeta and 13 Jbeta primers. The protocol was immunoSEQ multiplex PCR, while the TCRdb copy is restricted to in-frame clones and leaves out a portion. The data contain roughly 120,000 clones, just under 75% of them singletons. The sequenced material came from PBMCs. Source of these receptors: a man aged 60 to 75 in good health and CMV-seropositive.

This clone was seen just once. The chain combines TRBV4-1 with TRBJ1-6; possible D gene TRBD1, 6 bases. V shed 4 bases and J shed 8 bases, with 18 bases lying between them. Germline CDR1 and CDR2: MGHRA and YSYEKL. The CDR3 loop spans 16 amino acids. The CDR3 region is CASSPRGGAGDSPLHF. The CDR3 coding sequence is TGCGCCAGCAGCCCCAGAGGGGGGGCCGGGGATTCACCCCTCCACTTT.

The CDR3 loop is CASSPPGGLDIQYF. The CDR3 DNA reads TGTGCCAGCAGTCCCCCCGGGGGGCTAGACATTCAGTACTTC. This chain links TRBV28 with TRBJ2-4, with D perhaps matching TRBD2 (7 bases). The germline V and J ends were trimmed by 5 bases and 8 bases, with 16 bases remaining between them. The CDR3 consists of 14 residues. The V gene's germline CDR1 is MDHEN and CDR2 SYDVKM.

The genes are TRBV30 and TRBJ1-1; the D gene is possibly TRBD1 (5 bases). This CDR3 contains 13 residues. Trimming stripped 5 bases from V and 1 base from J, with 11 bases between. Germline lookup yields CDR1 GTSNPN and CDR2 SVGIG (reference sequence). The CDR3 DNA reads TGTGCCTGGGGGGGGGTTCAGAACACTGAAGCTTTCTTT. This translates into CAWGGVQNTEAFF.

The chain carries TRBV2 and TRBJ1-5; no clear D gene. CDR3 size: 13 residues. In germline, CDR1 is SNHLY, CDR2 FYNNEI. Trimming removed 3 bases at V and 11 bases at J, with 14 bases between. CDR3 in amino acids: CASSERLLLAQHF. The CDR3 DNA follows: TGTGCCAGCAGTGAGAGGCTCTTATTAGCCCAGCATTTT.

The V gene is TRBV7-6, the J gene TRBJ2-6; D not certain. Germline-derived CDR1 and CDR2 are SGHVS and FNYEAQ. The CDR3 runs 15 residues. V was cut by 1 base and J by 0 bases, with 4 bases left in between. The CDR3 region is CASSLGNSGANVLTF. The CDR3 bases are TGTGCCAGCAGCTTAGGTAACTCTGGGGCCAACGTCCTGACTTTC.

This clone was seen only a few times. The V and J genes are TRBV10-1 and TRBJ2-7; D not resolved. There are 12 residues in the CDR3. V was pared by 3 bases and J by 4 bases, with 7 bases between. Germline lookup yields CDR1 WNHNN and CDR2 SYGVQD (reference sequence). Here the CDR3 DNA reads TGCGCCAGCAGTGAAGCAGGTTACGAGCAGTACTTC. Residues: CASSEAGYEQYF.

The genes are TRBV9 and TRBJ1-1, with 8 bases that match TRBD1. Trimming removed 3 bases from V and 7 bases from J; junction bases left unmatched: 17. The CDR3 has 17 amino acids. Germline assignment: CDR1 SGDLS and CDR2 YYNGEE. In nucleotides, the CDR3 is TGTGCCAGCAGCGCGAGCGATAGGGGACAGGACAAGCGTGAAGCTTTCTTT. This gives the protein CASSASDRGQDKREAFF.

J is TRBJ2-1 and V is TRBV27, with D tentatively TRBD2 (5 bases). Germline assignment: CDR1 MNHEY and CDR2 SMNVEV (reference sequence). V lost 8 bases, J lost 6 bases, and 11 bases lay in between. The CDR3 runs 12 residues. CDR3 bases: TGTGCCAGCGGACTGAACCGCAATGAGCAGTTCTTC. It codes for CASGLNRNEQFF.

The rearrangement links TRBV27 to TRBJ2-3; 9 nucleotides match TRBD2. The CDR3 loop spans 15 amino acids. Germline CDR1 is MNHEY and CDR2 is SMNVEV (reference sequence). The trim removed 7 bases at V and 4 bases at J, leaving 9 bases unmatched. In nucleotides, the CDR3 is TGTGCCAGCACGCCGGGCGGGGGGGAAGCAGATACGCAGTATTTT. It specifies CASTPGGGEADTQYF.

The chain links TRBV29-1 to TRBJ2-3, with D maybe TRBD2 (6 bases). The CDR3 is made up of 15 amino acids. V lost 4 bases, J lost 2 bases, and 16 bases lay in between. Germline CDR1 SQVTM, CDR2 ANQGSEA. Here the CDR3 DNA reads TGCAGCGTTGGTATCGGGGGACCCTACACAGATACGCAGTATTTT. This codes for CSVGIGGPYTDTQYF.

V usage is TRBV6-1 and J usage is TRBJ2-7; 7 nucleotides match TRBD1. Germline CDR1 is MNHNS and CDR2 is SASEGT. The V gene end was trimmed by 0 bases and the J gene end by 4 bases; junction bases not matched to a gene: 9. The CDR3 has 16 amino acids. CDR3 amino acids: CASSEALRDREYEQYF. CDR3 in DNA: TGTGCCAGCAGTGAAGCGCTTCGGGACAGAGAATACGAGCAGTACTTC.

The chain links TRBV9 to TRBJ2-5; 10 nucleotides line up with TRBD2. The J segment lost 4 bases and the V segment lost 0 bases, leaving 9 bases of the junction unmatched. CDR1 is SGDLS and CDR2 is YYNGEE in the germline V gene. The CDR3 covers 17 residues. CDR3 nucleotides: TGTGCCAGCAGCGTAGGGGGTAGCGGGGGGAGGGGAGAGACCCAGTACTTC. The encoded protein is CASSVGGSGGRGETQYF.

CDR3 loop: CASDPHLGQGGTQYF. The CDR3 DNA sequence: TGTGCCAGCGACCCACATCTTGGACAGGGGGGGACCCAGTACTTC. This chain links TRBV5-5 with TRBJ2-5, with 10 bases fitting TRBD1. J gave up 7 bases and V 7 bases, and 13 bases lay outside the gene matches. Germline V lookup: CDR1 SGHKS, CDR2 YYEKEE (reference sequence). This CDR3 is 15 amino acids long. Complete variable domain (other parts from reference TRBV5-5 and TRBJ2-5): DAGVTQSPTHLIKTRGQQVTLRCSPISGHKSVSWYQQVLGQGPQFIFQYYEKEERGRGNFPDRFSARQFPNYSSELNVNALLLGDSALYLCASDPHLGQGGTQYFGPGTRLLVL.

V usage is TRBV5-1 and J usage is TRBJ2-5, with 7 positions matching TRBD1. CDR3 length equals 15 residues. Germline CDR1 is SGHRS and CDR2 is YFSETQ. Trimming removed 0 bases from V and 7 bases from J; junction bases left unmatched: 9. CDR3 nucleotides: TGCGCCAGCAGCTTGGACAGGGGCGGCGGCGGGACCCAGTACTTC. It encodes CASSLDRGGGGTQYF.

Details on this clone: The junction and the germline gene differ at one end; a read error may be behind it. V gene TRBV15 combines with J gene TRBJ2-1, with 8 bases matching TRBD1. Germline CDR1 reads LNHNV; CDR2 reads YYDKDF (reference sequence). The CDR3 is made up of 14 amino acids. This chain's CDR3 is CATSKDRVPREQFF. Written as DNA, the CDR3 is TGTGCCACGAGCAAGGACAGGGTTCCGAGAGAGCAGTTCTTC.

This clone was counted a few times. This sequence joins TRBV28 and TRBJ1-4, with TRBD1 matching 7 bases. V was clipped by 5 bases and J by 5 bases; unmatched bases: 5. Germline CDR1 and CDR2: MDHEN and SYDVKM. This CDR3 is 14 amino acids long. The CDR3 DNA reads as TGTGCCAGCAGTAAACAGGGGTGGAATGAAAAACTGTTTTTT. Translation: CASSKQGWNEKLFF.

The J gene is TRBJ2-5, the V gene TRBV7-3, with D unresolved. Germline-derived CDR1 and CDR2 are SGHTA and FQGTGA. V was shortened by 6 bases and J by 2 bases, with 16 bases between the two germline ends. CDR3 size: 15 residues. Here the CDR3 reads CASSPQHAGQETQYF. The CDR3 region has the DNA TGTGCCAGCAGTCCTCAACATGCCGGGCAAGAGACCCAGTACTTC.

This chain uses TRBV5-4 with TRBJ1-2; 7 bases map to TRBD1. V lost 8 bases, J lost 4 bases, and 11 bases stayed unmatched. Germline V gives CDR1 SGHNT, CDR2 YYREEE (reference sequence). The CDR3 is 14 residues long. The CDR3 DNA reads TGTGCCAGTACACAACCGGGGGACAGCTATGGCTACACCTTC. Its protein product is CASTQPGDSYGYTF.

The rearrangement joins TRBV5-5 to TRBJ1-4; D not resolved. V lost 4 bases to trimming and J lost 0 bases, with 7 bases between them. There are 14 residues in the CDR3. The germline CDR1 and CDR2 sequences are SGHKS and YYEKEE (reference sequence). The CDR3 sequence: CASSGLATNEKLFF. CDR3 DNA sequence: TGTGCCAGCAGCGGCCTTGCAACTAATGAAAAACTGTTTTTT.

This chain connects TRBV7-9 to TRBJ2-7; D possibly corresponds to TRBD1 (5 bases). CDR1 and CDR2 from the germline V gene are SEHNR and FQNEAQ (reference sequence). Trimming shortened V by 5 bases and J by 4 bases, and 15 bases separated the two germline ends. The CDR3 contains 14 residues. CDR3 in amino acids: CASSPPPGSYEQYF. In nucleotides, the CDR3 is TGTGCCAGCAGCCCACCCCCAGGGTCGTACGAGCAGTACTTC.

This clone appeared a few times. The CDR3 protein is CASSITGEYGYTF. As DNA, the CDR3 is TGTGCCAGCAGCATAACAGGGGAATATGGCTACACCTTC. The chain employs TRBV21-1 and TRBJ1-2; the table calls TRBD1, which could not be checked here. TRBV21-1 is designated a pseudogene. This CDR3 region has 13 residues.

The genes are TRBV7-9 and TRBJ2-7; D gene ambiguous. V was pared by 5 bases and J by 1 base, with 12 bases between. The CDR3 runs 14 residues. Germline CDR1 SEHNR, CDR2 FQNEAQ (reference sequence). The CDR3 bases are TGTGCCAGCAGCCCCAGATCATCATCCTACGAGCAGTACTTC. Residues: CASSPRSSSYEQYF.

This sequence joins TRBV27 and TRBJ1-2; D gene unclear. Looked up from germline, CDR1 is MNHEY and CDR2 is SMNVEV (reference sequence). The V gene lost 3 bases and the J gene lost 0 bases, with 8 bases spanning the gap. The CDR3 runs 14 residues. CDR3 region: CASSLSRSNYGYTF. The CDR3 coding sequence is TGTGCCAGCAGTTTGTCCCGTTCTAACTATGGCTACACCTTC.

The rearrangement links TRBV19 to TRBJ2-7; 7 bases are shared with TRBD1. This CDR3 has 15 amino acids. V gave up 9 bases and J gave up 9 bases; unmatched junction bases: 20. In germline, CDR1 is LNHDA, CDR2 SQIVND (reference sequence). CDR3: CASRTGDTLRRVQYF. The CDR3, as DNA: TGTGCCAGCAGAACAGGGGATACTCTACGACGGGTGCAGTACTTC.

Comment on this clone: This specimen includes other DNA sequences encoding the same CDR3. The rearrangement uses TRBV5-1 and TRBJ1-5; D gene uncertain. V was trimmed by 2 bases and J by 0 bases, leaving 6 bases between them. This CDR3 has 14 residues. CDR1 and CDR2 (germline): SGHRS, YFSETQ. This CDR3 is CASSLYGSNQPQHF. CDR3 nucleotide sequence: TGCGCCAGCAGCTTATACGGTAGCAATCAGCCCCAGCATTTT.

V gene TRBV2 combines with J gene TRBJ2-7, with 10 bases that match TRBD1. This CDR3 contains 15 residues. Germline-derived CDR1 and CDR2 are SNHLY and FYNNEI. The trim removed 5 bases at V and 4 bases at J, leaving 8 bases unmatched. CDR3 coding DNA: TGTGCCAGCAGTAGAGAGGGACAGGGGCTTTACGAGCAGTACTTC. It encodes CASSREGQGLYEQYF.

The chain couples TRBV28 to TRBJ1-1; 8 positions match TRBD1. The CDR3 length is 13 residues. V dropped 6 bases and J dropped 5; count of bases not matched to a gene: 5. CDR1 is MDHEN, CDR2 SYDVKM, per germline. Here the CDR3 reads CASRKQGGTEAFF. The DNA of the CDR3 is TGTGCCAGCAGGAAACAGGGGGGTACTGAAGCTTTCTTT.

The V call is TRBV5-1, the J call TRBJ1-2; D might be TRBD1 (5 bases). The CDR3 spans 15 residues. Germline loops: CDR1 SGHRS, CDR2 YFSETQ. Trimming stripped 0 bases from V and 4 bases from J, with 13 bases between. The CDR3 bases are TGCGCCAGCAGCTTGGGACAGAACCCGCCCTATGGCTACACCTTC. The encoded protein is CASSLGQNPPYGYTF.

The V call is TRBV5-1, the J call TRBJ2-2, with D possibly matching TRBD2 (6 bases). The V end lost 4 bases, the J end lost 3 bases, and 13 bases lay between the germline ends. Germline lookup yields CDR1 SGHRS and CDR2 YFSETQ. This CDR3 is built from 15 residues. CDR3 sequence reads: CASSSDIADTGELFF. The CDR3 nucleotides are TGCGCCAGCAGCAGCGACATAGCGGACACCGGGGAGCTGTTTTTT. Based on the CDR3 plus reference TRBV5-1 and TRBJ2-2, the full variable domain is KAGVTQTPRYLIKTRGQQVTLSCSPISGHRSVSWYQQTPGQGLQFLFEYFSETQRNKGNFPGRFSGRQFSNSRSEMNVSTLELGDSALYLCASSSDIADTGELFFGEGSRLTVL.

This clone has a single count. In DNA, the CDR3 is TGTGCCAGCAGCCAAGATGTCGGACAGGCCAGCTATGGCTACACCTTC. Protein sequence: CASSQDVGQASYGYTF. The rearrangement links TRBV4-2 to TRBJ1-2; TRBD1 aligns across 7 bases. The germline V gene has CDR1 LGHNA and CDR2 YNFKEQ. This CDR3 contains 16 residues. Trimming took 0 bases from V and 4 from J; bases not matched to a gene: 8.

This clone was observed a few times. J is TRBJ2-7 and V is TRBV7-8, with D tentatively TRBD2 (6 bases). Trimming took off 5 bases at V and 0 bases at J, with 14 bases between the two ends. Germline values: CDR1 SGHVS, CDR2 FQNEAQ. This CDR3 contains 15 residues. The CDR3 nucleotides are TGTGCCAGCAGCCGAGGCGGGACGTCCTCCTACGAGCAGTACTTC. Residues: CASSRGGTSSYEQYF.

This chain joins TRBV28 and TRBJ1-2; no definite D call. CDR1 MDHEN and CDR2 SYDVKM come from the germline V gene. The V gene lost 2 bases and the J gene lost 4 bases, with 14 bases spanning the gap. CDR3 length: 15 amino acids. The CDR3 loop is CASSLGLNPLYGYTF. The CDR3 DNA follows: TGTGCCAGCAGTTTAGGGCTAAACCCCCTCTATGGCTACACCTTC.